The rows below give T cell receptor beta chains drawn from one sample of a study of blood T cell repertoires in COVID-19. Some clones are missing from TCRdb's copy, which holds only in-frame ones; the method was immunoSEQ multiplex PCR. This sample yields about 270,000 clones, of which about 88% are seen a single time; around 13% belongs to the top ten. Sequencing was performed on peripheral blood. These receptors were taken from a woman in her seventies with COVID-19, enrolled during active disease. The CDR3 runs from the conserved cysteine through the conserved F or W. A D gene is named only where the DNA matches it firmly. Size is omitted from some rows. Given values are once, few, many or a class for expanded clones.

clone_size	d_call	j_call	v_call	cdr3_nt	cdr3_aa
.	TRBD1	TRBJ1-2	TRBV5-6	TGTGCCAGCAGCTGGGGGACAGGGATTCTAGGCTACACCTTC	CASSWGTGILGYTF
.	.	TRBJ1-5	TRBV6-5	TGTGCCAGCAGTCCAGGGGTCACGGGCAATCAGCCCCAGCATTTT	CASSPGVTGNQPQHF
.	TRBD1	TRBJ2-7	TRBV2	TGTGCCAGCGTCCGGGACAGGGGCGCCTACGAGCAGTACTTC	CASVRDRGAYEQYF
.	.	TRBJ2-7	TRBV10-2	TGCGCCAGCAGTGAGAATGGAGAGCGCGACGAGCAGTACTTC	CASSENGERDEQYF
.	TRBD1	TRBJ1-2	TRBV28	TGTGCCAGCAGTTTCAGGGACAGGGCGATTCATGGCTACACCTTC	CASSFRDRAIHGYTF
once	.	TRBJ2-2	TRBV5-6	TGTGCCAGCAGCTTGCCCGGGAACACCGGGGAGCTGTTTTTT	CASSLPGNTGELFF
once	.	TRBJ2-7	TRBV7-2	TGTGCCAGCAGCTTCCCCAACTCCGAGCAGTACTTC	CASSFPNSEQYF
.	.	TRBJ2-5	TRBV18	TGTGCCAGCTCACCACCTAGCTCTGAGACCCAGTACTTC	CASSPPSSETQYF
.	TRBD1	TRBJ1-5	TRBV30	TGTGCCTGGAGTAACCACGACAGGGGAGGTGGCAATCAGCCCCAGCATTTT	CAWSNHDRGGGNQPQHF
once	.	TRBJ1-2	TRBV9	TGTGCCAGCAGCGAAGACAGGTCGCGCGGCTACACCTTC	CASSEDRSRGYTF
.	.	TRBJ2-1	TRBV24-1	TGTGCCACCAGTGATTTCATTGAGCAGTTCTTC	CATSDFIEQFF
once	.	TRBJ1-2	TRBV4-2	TGTGCCAGCAGCCAAGATATGAGGGAGAACTATGGCTACACCTTC	CASSQDMRENYGYTF
few	TRBD1	TRBJ1-2	TRBV24-1	TGTGCCACCAGTGGAGGGACAGGGTTCTATGGCTACACCTTC	CATSGGTGFYGYTF
.	.	TRBJ2-7	TRBV6-2/TRBV6-3	TGTGCCAGCAGTTACCCTTCCGAGCAGTACTTC	CASSYPSEQYF
few	TRBD2	TRBJ2-3	TRBV9	TGTGCCAGCAGCGTAGGGGCTAGCGGGGATACGCAGTATTTT	CASSVGASGDTQYF
.	TRBD1	TRBJ1-2	TRBV15	TGTGCCACCAGCAGAGATCAGTCGACAGGGTCCTATGGCTACACCTTC	CATSRDQSTGSYGYTF
.	TRBD1	TRBJ1-6	TRBV19	TGTGCCACAAATGGACAGGCTAATTCACCCCTCCACTTT	CATNGQANSPLHF
few	.	TRBJ1-2	TRBV21-1	TGTCCAACCCGGGACTCCGAGATCCCAAAGAATGGCTACACCTTC	CPTRDSEIPKNGYTF
once	TRBD1	TRBJ2-7	TRBV28	TGTGCCAGCAGTTTCGTTGGATTGGGACAGGGTCGAGTCGAGCAGTACTTC	CASSFVGLGQGRVEQYF
.	TRBD1	TRBJ2-7	TRBV6-5	TGTGCCGGATCGACAGGGGGCTACGAGCAGTACTTC	CAGSTGGYEQYF
.	.	TRBJ1-2	TRBV5-1	TGCGCCAGCAGCTTGGCATTTACAGGGAACGGCTACACCTTC	CASSLAFTGNGYTF
.	.	TRBJ1-5	TRBV27	TGTGCCAGAAGAATACCCGGGAGGGAGGGTATAAGCAATCAGCCCCAGCATTTT	CARRIPGREGISNQPQHF
.	.	TRBJ1-5	TRBV18	TGTGCCAGCTCACCAGACAGAAATCAGCCCCAGCATTTT	CASSPDRNQPQHF
.	.	TRBJ2-5	TRBV2	TGTGCCAGCATTGCGGACAGAAACCAAGAGACCCAGTACTTC	CASIADRNQETQYF
.	TRBD1	TRBJ2-7	TRBV18	TGTGCCAGCTCACCGCAGGGACAGCTAAGGGCTCACGAGCAGTACTTC	CASSPQGQLRAHEQYF
.	.	TRBJ2-7	TRBV2	TGTGCCAGCAGTGCGCAGGGGTGGGAGCAGTACTTC	CASSAQGWEQYF
.	.	TRBJ2-2	TRBV6-5	TGTGCCAGCAATCTACCAGGGACCGGGGAGCTGTTTTTT	CASNLPGTGELFF
.	TRBD1	TRBJ1-1	TRBV29-1	TGCAGCGTTGCCCTACAGGGGGCGCGCACTGAAGCTTTCTTT	CSVALQGARTEAFF
.	TRBD1	TRBJ1-6	TRBV4-2	TGTGCCAGCAGCCTGGACAGGTACGATTCACCCCTCCACTTT	CASSLDRYDSPLHF
.	.	TRBJ1-3	TRBV5-1	TGCGCCAGCAGCTTGGCCCCAGGGGGAAACACCATATATTTT	CASSLAPGGNTIYF
.	TRBD1	TRBJ1-1	TRBV6-6	TGTGCCAGCAGCCCAGACAGGGGAGGAACTGAAGCTTTCTTT	CASSPDRGGTEAFF
.	.	TRBJ1-5	TRBV27	TGTGCCAGCAGTTTTTTAGGGGGATATAGCAATCAGCCCCAGCATTTT	CASSFLGGYSNQPQHF
few	.	TRBJ1-2	TRBV7-6	TGTGCCAGCAGCTCCGCAACTGGTGCCTACACCTTC	CASSSATGAYTF
few	.	TRBJ1-5	TRBV7-9	TGTGCCAGCAGCTTAGAGGGGGGGAATCAGCCCCAGCATTTT	CASSLEGGNQPQHF
once	.	TRBJ1-4	TRBV5-1	TGCGCCAGCAGCTTGGGTGGACAGAGGGCTGAAAAACTGTTTTTT	CASSLGGQRAEKLFF